These 6 T cell receptor beta chains were sequenced from one sample in a study of blood T cell repertoires in COVID-19. Some clones are missing from TCRdb's copy, which holds only in-frame ones; the method was immunoSEQ multiplex PCR. The sample yields about 78,000 clones, around nine tenths seen once. The sample taken for sequencing was peripheral blood. The receptors shown here come from a man aged 50-59 years with active or convalescent COVID-19.

This chain uses TRBV24-1 with TRBJ1-2, with D maybe TRBD1 (5 bases). Trimming stripped 0 bases from V and 8 bases from J, with 18 bases between. Germline CDR1 reads KGHDR; CDR2 reads SFDVKD. This CDR3 contains 16 residues. The DNA of the CDR3 is TGTGCCACCAGTGATTTGAATTCATTCGGGGGTGGAGGCTACACCTTC. Protein sequence: CATSDLNSFGGGGYTF.

The chain combines TRBV5-1 with TRBJ2-1; possible D gene TRBD1, 5 bases. V lost 9 bases, J lost 7 bases, and 17 bases lay in between. This CDR3 is built from 13 residues. Looked up from germline, CDR1 is SGHRS and CDR2 is YFSETQ. The CDR3 coding sequence is TGCGCCACCAAGGAAGGGGTGGGGAATGAGCAGTTCTTC. Translation gives CATKEGVGNEQFF.

The V and J genes are TRBV29-1 and TRBJ1-3; 8 nucleotides align to TRBD1. CDR1 and CDR2 (germline): SQVTM, ANQGSEA. V was clipped by 5 bases and J by 3 bases; unmatched bases: 6. This CDR3 is built from 14 residues. Here the CDR3 DNA reads TGCAGCGTTAGCCAGGACAGGGATGGAAACACCATATATTTT. Translating gives CSVSQDRDGNTIYF.

The rearrangement links TRBV5-1 to TRBJ2-1; D not certain. Germline values: CDR1 SGHRS, CDR2 YFSETQ. The germline V and J ends were trimmed by 0 bases and 0 bases, with 7 bases remaining between them. The CDR3 extends over 15 amino acids. CDR3 amino acids: CASSLDLSSYNEQFF. The CDR3 DNA reads as TGCGCCAGCAGCTTGGATTTGAGCTCCTACAATGAGCAGTTCTTC.

This clone showed up just once. J is TRBJ2-3 and V is TRBV6-5; 8 bases fit TRBD1. CDR3 length: 15 residues. Trimming removed 7 bases from V and 3 bases from J; junction bases left unmatched: 9. CDR1 is MNHEY, CDR2 SVGAGI, per germline. CDR3 protein: CASTKTGAETDTQYF. CDR3 nucleotide sequence: TGTGCCAGCACCAAGACAGGGGCTGAGACAGATACGCAGTATTTT.

The chain employs TRBV29-1 and TRBJ2-7; 9 bases fit TRBD1. Per the germline V gene, CDR1 is SQVTM and CDR2 is ANQGSEA. The CDR3 spans 13 residues. With 3 bases clipped from V and 6 bases from J, the junction kept 6 bases outside the gene matches. CDR3 nucleotide sequence: TGCAGCGTTGAGCCGGGACAGGGAAGCGAGCAGTACTTC. It encodes CSVEPGQGSEQYF.